The clone carrying this T cell receptor (beta chain) was recorded many times. Its matching antigen is unknown. This record belongs to a study of T cells in Graves' hyperthyroidism and ophthalmopathy. RNA transcripts served as the template for amplifying TCR beta CDR3 regions. Primed by the HTBI set, a first-round RT-PCR was run on the TCR CDR3. One entry per CDR3 protein, called by TCRdb with MiXCR from the multiplex PCR reads. The sample includes a few hundred thousand distinct CDR3 sequences, approximately 13% of them seen just once. Findings and limits, study-wide: In the analysis, a 13 V-J model separated ophthalmopathy from stable hyperthyroidism. Most clonotypes expanded in thyroid above 0.001 were likewise present in blood. The model's output predicted ophthalmopathy at a median of around 7 months prior to onset.

PBMCs were obtained from about 9.9 ml fresh peripheral blood. V lost 6 bases to trimming and J lost 3 bases, with 11 bases between them. CDR3 length: 13 residues. Sequenced sample: blood. The J gene is TRBJ1-2, the V gene TRBV12-3 or TRBV12-4; tentative D call: TRBD1 (5 bases). The TCR comes from a middle-aged woman with Graves' ophthalmopathy. Here the CDR3 reads CASRDQGYYGYTF. CDR3 bases: TGTGCCAGCAGGGACCAGGGATACTATGGCTACACCTTC.